The 21 T cell receptor beta chains listed next were all sequenced from one sample in a study of blood T cell repertoires in COVID-19. TCRdb's copy holds only in-frame clones and misses some; the assay was immunoSEQ multiplex PCR. Counted here are around 150,000 clones, approximately 82% occurring once; the ten biggest clones make up approximately 21%. The sequenced sample was peripheral blood. Receptor source: a woman of 80 years or more with acute or convalescent COVID-19.

The rearrangement joins TRBV5-1 to TRBJ1-1, with 7 bases identical to TRBD1. This CDR3 comprises 15 residues. In germline, CDR1 is SGHRS, CDR2 YFSETQ. After removal of 5 bases from V and 3 bases from J, the junction contained 10 bases not matched to a gene. The CDR3, as DNA: TGCGCCAGCAGAATAATTACAGGGGCTGACACTGAAGCTTTCTTT. It yields the protein CASRIITGADTEAFF.

In its sample, this clone was seen a few times. V is TRBV19 and J is TRBJ2-5, with a tentative D call TRBD1 (5 bases). V lost 2 bases, J lost 5 bases, and 6 bases lay in between. Germline V CDR1 and CDR2: LNHDA, SQIVND (reference sequence). The CDR3 sequence is 12 residues long. This CDR3 is CASSIPGETQYF. CDR3 DNA sequence: TGTGCCAGTAGTATACCAGGGGAGACCCAGTACTTC.

V and J are TRBV19 and TRBJ2-7, with 10 bases aligning to TRBD1. The germline CDR1 and CDR2 sequences are LNHDA and SQIVND (reference sequence). The V gene end was trimmed by 1 base and the J gene end by 1 base; junction bases not matched to a gene: 1. The CDR3 consists of 15 residues. CDR3 coding DNA: TGTGCCAGTAGTATAGGGGACAGGGGATCCTACGAGCAGTACTTC. This gives the protein CASSIGDRGSYEQYF. Full variable domain (rest looked up from reference TRBV19 and TRBJ2-7): DGGITQSPKYLFRKEGQNVTLSCEQNLNHDAMYWYRQDPGQGLRLIYYSQIVNDFQKGDIAEGYSVSREKKESFPLTVTSAQKNPTAFYLCASSIGDRGSYEQYFGPGTRLTVT.

This clone was picked up a small number of times. Its ends do not fully match the called genes, so a read error is possible. The V gene is TRBV19, the J gene TRBJ1-1, with TRBD1 identical over 10 bases. CDR1 and CDR2 from the germline V gene are LNHDA and SQIVND (reference sequence). The CDR3 is 14 residues long. The CDR3 reads CASRMDRGNAEAFF. CDR3 DNA sequence: TGTGCCAGTAGGATGGACAGGGGGAACGCTGAAGCTTTCTTT.

The CDR3 DNA is TGCGCCAGCAGCAGGGGGATCACAGATACGCAGTATTTT. Its protein product is CASSRGITDTQYF. The chain combines TRBV4-3 with TRBJ2-3, with a tentative D call TRBD1 (6 bases). Germline CDR1 is LGHNA and CDR2 is YSLEER. This CDR3 comprises 13 residues. Trimming left V 5 bases short and J 2 bases short, with 8 bases between.

The CDR3 protein is CSARRGEEQFF. The CDR3 DNA follows: TGCAGTGCACGGAGAGGAGAGGAGCAGTTCTTC. The chain joins TRBV20-1 to TRBJ2-1; D is unclear. The ends were cut back, 6 bases at V and 10 bases at J, with 13 bases in the middle. CDR1 is DFQATT, CDR2 SNEGSKA, per germline (reference sequence). This CDR3 has 11 amino acids.

This clone turned up a few times. The chain couples TRBV5-1 to TRBJ2-1; D is perhaps TRBD1 (6 bases). V was clipped by 0 bases and J by 1 base, with 11 bases between them. The germline CDR1 and CDR2 sequences are SGHRS and YFSETQ. The CDR3 length is 16 residues. Here the CDR3 DNA reads TGCGCCAGCAGCTTGGAGACAGGTGTTTCCTACAATGAGCAGTTCTTC. The encoded protein is CASSLETGVSYNEQFF.

The chain joins TRBV13 to TRBJ2-1; D is uncertain. Germline CDR1 and CDR2: PRHDT and FYEKMQ (reference sequence). CDR3 size: 15 residues. V was pared by 1 base and J by 0 bases, with 7 bases between. In DNA, the CDR3 is TGTGCCAGCAGCTTAGACTTTAGCTCCTACAATGAGCAGTTCTTC. It is translated as CASSLDFSSYNEQFF.

This clone was seen a single time. The chain links TRBV6-5 to TRBJ2-2; tentatively, D is TRBD2 (5 bases). The CDR3 totals 15 residues. The ends were cut back, 5 bases at V and 2 bases at J, with 12 bases in the middle. Germline lookup yields CDR1 MNHEY and CDR2 SVGAGI. The CDR3 here is CASSLRELNTGELFF. In DNA form, the CDR3 reads TGTGCCAGCAGTCTCCGGGAATTAAACACCGGGGAGCTGTTTTTT.

The chain links TRBV7-2 to TRBJ1-3, with TRBD1 matching over 10 bases. J was trimmed by 4 bases and V by 4 bases; bases with no gene match: 7. The CDR3 is made up of 16 amino acids. CDR1 SGHTA and CDR2 FQGNSA come from the germline V gene. DNA of the CDR3: TGTGCCAGCAGCTCCCAGCCGACAGGGGGCGGAAACACCATATATTTT. This sequence encodes CASSSQPTGGGNTIYF.

The chain is built from TRBV27 and TRBJ2-1; the D gene is possibly TRBD1 (6 bases). The CDR3 loop spans 15 amino acids. Looked up from germline, CDR1 is MNHEY and CDR2 is SMNVEV (reference sequence). Trimming took 3 bases from V and 5 from J, leaving 14 bases between them. DNA of the CDR3: TGTGCCAGCAGTTTGATGTTCAGGGGTCACAATGAGCAGTTCTTC. Translating gives CASSLMFRGHNEQFF.

The chain recombines TRBV18 with TRBJ2-7, with a tentative D call TRBD2 (6 bases). Germline V gives CDR1 KGHSH, CDR2 LQKENI. V was pared by 6 bases and J by 2 bases, with 14 bases between. The length of the CDR3 is 14 residues. DNA for the CDR3: TGTGCCAGCTCGGGCCAGGGAGGCCCCTACGAGCAGTACTTC. This codes for CASSGQGGPYEQYF.

The V and J genes are TRBV4-1 and TRBJ2-2, with D possibly TRBD1 on 5 matching bases. CDR1 MGHRA and CDR2 YSYEKL come from the germline V gene. The CDR3 is 14 residues long. The V and J ends lost 0 bases and 7 bases respectively, with 9 bases between them. CDR3 sequence (DNA): TGCGCCAGCAGCCAAGATAGGACATTCGGGGAGCTGTTTTTT. Translating gives CASSQDRTFGELFF.

This rearrangement joins TRBV19 to TRBJ1-5, with D perhaps matching TRBD1 (5 bases). The V end lost 3 bases, the J end lost 5 bases, and 11 bases lay between the germline ends. Germline V gene sequence: CDR1 LNHDA, CDR2 SQIVND (reference sequence). This CDR3 has 14 amino acids. For the CDR3, the DNA is TGTGCCAGTAGTATTCAGGGCACGGATCAGCCCCAGCATTTT. Translating it yields CASSIQGTDQPQHF.

The chain has TRBV7-9 and TRBJ2-3; tentatively, D is TRBD2 (5 bases). Germline CDR1 is SEHNR and CDR2 is FQNEAQ (reference sequence). The V end lost 7 bases, the J end lost 4 bases, and 15 bases lay between the germline ends. This CDR3 comprises 14 residues. This CDR3 is CASTKTGLADTQYF. The CDR3 DNA follows: TGTGCCAGCACCAAAACGGGGTTGGCAGATACGCAGTATTTT. Based on the CDR3 plus reference TRBV7-9 and TRBJ2-3, the full variable domain is DTGVSQNPRHKITKRGQNVTFRCDPISEHNRLYWYRQTLGQGPEFLTYFQNEAQLEKSRLLSDRFSAERPKGSFSTLEIQRTEQGDSAMYLCASTKTGLADTQYFGPGTRLTVL.

This rearrangement joins TRBV7-9 to TRBJ2-5; 7 nucleotides agree with TRBD1. V lost 5 bases, J lost 2 bases, and 8 bases stayed unmatched. CDR1 and CDR2 (germline): SEHNR, FQNEAQ (reference sequence). This CDR3 has 15 residues. The CDR3 DNA is TGTGCCAGCAGCCAGAACAGGGGATGGCAAGAGACCCAGTACTTC. This encodes CASSQNRGWQETQYF.

The chain has TRBV18 and TRBJ2-1; 7 bases are a match to TRBD1. The CDR3 is 16 residues long. Germline V gene lookup returns CDR1 KGHSH and CDR2 LQKENI. V shed 2 bases and J 7 bases; nucleotides not matched to a gene: 11. CDR3 protein: CASSPSGQGVGNEQFF. For the CDR3, the DNA is TGTGCCAGCTCACCATCGGGTCAGGGGGTAGGAAATGAGCAGTTCTTC.

The chain couples TRBV27 to TRBJ2-6; D ambiguous. This CDR3 contains 14 residues. Germline V lookup: CDR1 MNHEY, CDR2 SMNVEV (reference sequence). Trimming pared 4 bases from V and 0 bases from J, leaving 4 bases between. CDR3: CASSSGSGANVLTF. CDR3 DNA sequence: TGTGCCAGCAGTTCGGGCTCTGGGGCCAACGTCCTGACTTTC.

This chain connects TRBV5-4 to TRBJ1-2; 8 bases are shared with TRBD1. V trimming: 4 bases; J trimming: 3 bases; junction bases outside the gene matches: 5. Germline lookup yields CDR1 SGHNT and CDR2 YYREEE (reference sequence). This CDR3 is 14 amino acids long. This CDR3 reads CASSAATGDYGYTF. DNA of the CDR3: TGTGCCAGCAGCGCAGCGACAGGGGACTATGGCTACACCTTC.

V usage is TRBV4-1 and J usage is TRBJ1-2, with 10 bases lining up with TRBD1. The V gene's germline CDR1 is MGHRA and CDR2 YSYEKL. Losses at the gene ends were 2 bases for V and 7 bases for J; bases not matched to a gene: 7. The CDR3 totals 15 residues. This CDR3 reads CASSQRTGGLGGYTF. CDR3 DNA sequence: TGCGCCAGCAGCCAAAGGACAGGGGGTTTGGGTGGCTACACCTTC.

This chain joins TRBV5-4 and TRBJ1-2; no reliable D call. Germline loops: CDR1 SGHNT, CDR2 YYREEE (reference sequence). Trimming removed 3 bases from V and 4 bases from J, with 7 bases in between. The CDR3 totals 12 residues. CDR3 protein: CASSSPIYGYTF. The CDR3 nucleotides read TGTGCCAGCAGCTCCCCCATCTATGGCTACACCTTC.